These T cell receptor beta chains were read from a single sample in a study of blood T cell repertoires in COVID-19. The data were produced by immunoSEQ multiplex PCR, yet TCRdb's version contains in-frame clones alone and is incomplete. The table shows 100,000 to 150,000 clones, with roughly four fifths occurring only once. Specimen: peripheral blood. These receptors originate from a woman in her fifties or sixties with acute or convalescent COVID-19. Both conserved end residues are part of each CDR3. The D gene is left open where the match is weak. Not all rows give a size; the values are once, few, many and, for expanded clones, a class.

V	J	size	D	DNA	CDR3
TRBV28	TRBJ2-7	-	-	TGTGCCAGCAGAACAACCTACGAGCAGTACTTC	CASRTTYEQYF
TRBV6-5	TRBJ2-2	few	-	TGTGCCAGCAGAAACACAGGGGGGGACACCGGGGAGCTGTTTTTT	CASRNTGGDTGELFF
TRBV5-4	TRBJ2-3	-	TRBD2	TGTGCCAGCAGCTCTAGCGGGGGGGGTACAGATACGCAGTATTTT	CASSSSGGGTDTQYF
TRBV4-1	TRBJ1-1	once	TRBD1	TGCGCCAGCAGCCAAGATGGGACAGGGTATACTGAAGCTTTCTTT	CASSQDGTGYTEAFF
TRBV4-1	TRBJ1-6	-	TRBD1	TGCGCCAGCAGCCTTAGCGGACAGGGCGGATCACCCCTCCACTTT	CASSLSGQGGSPLHF
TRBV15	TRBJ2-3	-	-	TGTGCCACCAGCAGAGGAGCGGAGGGCACAGATACGCAGTATTTT	CATSRGAEGTDTQYF
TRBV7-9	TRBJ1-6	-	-	TGTGCCAGCAGCTTCAACCGCGGGGGTTCACCCCTCCACTTT	CASSFNRGGSPLHF
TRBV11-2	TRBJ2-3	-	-	TGTGCCAGCAGCCGAATCACTAGGGTCCGGAGTGCTAGCACAGATACGCAGTATTTT	CASSRITRVRSASTDTQYF
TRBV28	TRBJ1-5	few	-	TGTGCCAGCAGTTTTACCCCAGGGGCCTCCAATCAGCCCCAGCATTTT	CASSFTPGASNQPQHF
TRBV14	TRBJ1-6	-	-	TGTGCCAGCAGCGCCCTAAAGGACAGCCTAAATTCACCCCTCCACTTT	CASSALKDSLNSPLHF
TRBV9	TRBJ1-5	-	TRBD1	TGTGCCAGCAGCCCTGGGGACAGTCCCAATAGCAATCAGCCCCAGCATTTT	CASSPGDSPNSNQPQHF
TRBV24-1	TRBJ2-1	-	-	TGTGCCACCAGTGACCCCTCGGACAGTAATGAGCAGTTCTTC	CATSDPSDSNEQFF
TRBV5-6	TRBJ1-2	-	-	TGTGCCAGCAGCTTGGGGTCTCTGGGCGCAAACTATGGCTACACCTTC	CASSLGSLGANYGYTF
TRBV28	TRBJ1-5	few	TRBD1	TGTGCCAGCAGTTCTCCGGGACAGGGTAATCAGCCCCAGCATTTT	CASSSPGQGNQPQHF
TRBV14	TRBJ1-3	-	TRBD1	TGTGCCAGCAGCCGCATGACAGGGGGCGAGGGAAACACCATATATTTT	CASSRMTGGEGNTIYF
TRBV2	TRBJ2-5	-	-	TGTGCCAGCAGTGAACAGTCACAAGAGACCCAGTACTTC	CASSEQSQETQYF
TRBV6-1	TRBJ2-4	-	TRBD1	TGTGCCAGCAGTGAAGTTGACAGGGGGGACATTCAGTACTTC	CASSEVDRGDIQYF
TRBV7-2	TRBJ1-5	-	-	TGTGCCAGCAGCTCGACAGGAGAGGATCAGCCCCAGCATTTT	CASSSTGEDQPQHF
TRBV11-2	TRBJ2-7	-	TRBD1	TGTGCCAGCAGCGCGGACAGGGGGCGCCGGGAGCAGTACTTC	CASSADRGRREQYF
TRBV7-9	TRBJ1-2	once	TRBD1	TGTGCCAGCACCCCGGACAGGGGTGGCTACACCTTC	CASTPDRGGYTF
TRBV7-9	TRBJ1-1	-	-	TGTGCCAGCAGCTACACCCCAGCGGGCACTGAAGCTTTCTTT	CASSYTPAGTEAFF
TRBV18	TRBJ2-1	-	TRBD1	TGTGCCAGCTCTACCCTTCAGGGTTCGGGGCTCCAGGGGGTTGAGCAGTTCTTC	CASSTLQGSGLQGVEQFF
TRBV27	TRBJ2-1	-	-	TGTGCCAGCAGTTTAGGAGGGGGGGATGAGCAGTTCTTC	CASSLGGGDEQFF
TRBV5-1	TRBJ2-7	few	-	TGCGCCAGCAGCTTGGGGCAGTTCTACGAGCAGTACTTC	CASSLGQFYEQYF
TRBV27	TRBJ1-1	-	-	TGTGCCAGCAGGAGGCAGACGGGTGAAGCTTTCTTT	CASRRQTGEAFF
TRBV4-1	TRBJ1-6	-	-	TGCGCCAGCAGCCAATTTGACCGCGGGGCCAAATCACCCCTCCACTTT	CASSQFDRGAKSPLHF
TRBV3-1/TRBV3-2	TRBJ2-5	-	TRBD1	TGTGCCAGCAGCCCCGCCGGGACAGGGGATTGGGAGACCCAGTACTTC	CASSPAGTGDWETQYF
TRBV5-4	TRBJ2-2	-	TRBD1	TGTGCCAGCAGCGGGGGACAGGACACCGGGGAGCTGTTTTTT	CASSGGQDTGELFF
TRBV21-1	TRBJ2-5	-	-	TGTGCCAGCAGCCCGAGGAGGACTAGCGGCAAAGAGACCCAGTACTTC	CASSPRRTSGKETQYF
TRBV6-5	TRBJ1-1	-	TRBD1	TGTGCCAGCACTGCCGGGACAGACCAGAACACTGAAGCTTTCTTT	CASTAGTDQNTEAFF
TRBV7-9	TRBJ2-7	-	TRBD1	TGTGCCAGCAGCTACAATGCCGGGACAGGGGACTACGAGCAGTACTTC	CASSYNAGTGDYEQYF
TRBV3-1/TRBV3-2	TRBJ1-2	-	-	TGTGCCAGCAGCCAAGAATTCCGAGGGTCAGATGGCTACACCTTC	CASSQEFRGSDGYTF
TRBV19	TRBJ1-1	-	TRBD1	TGTGCCAGTAGGGACAGGGGGAGATGGGACACTGAAGCTTTCTTT	CASRDRGRWDTEAFF
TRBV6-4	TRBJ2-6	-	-	TGTGCCAGCAGTCCAGGTTACTCTGGGGCCAACGTCCTGACTTTC	CASSPGYSGANVLTF
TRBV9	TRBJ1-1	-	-	TGTGCCAGCAGCGTAGCGGGGCAAGGGCAGGGGTACACTGAAGCTTTCTTT	CASSVAGQGQGYTEAFF
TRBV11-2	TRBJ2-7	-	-	TGTGCCAGCAGCTTAGTAGGGAGAGGTACCTACGAGCAGTACTTC	CASSLVGRGTYEQYF
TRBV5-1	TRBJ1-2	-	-	TGCGCCAGCAGCTATTACAGCTCCACTCTTAACTATGGCTACACCTTC	CASSYYSSTLNYGYTF
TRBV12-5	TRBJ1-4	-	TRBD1	TGTGCTAGCGCCGGGACAGGGAATGAAAAACTGTTTTTT	CASAGTGNEKLFF
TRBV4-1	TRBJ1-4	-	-	TGCGCCAGCAGAGACCTACAGGGAACTAATGAAAAACTGTTTTTT	CASRDLQGTNEKLFF
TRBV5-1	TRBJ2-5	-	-	TGCGCCAGCAGCTTGGGGTCTAACCAAGAGACCCAGTACTTC	CASSLGSNQETQYF
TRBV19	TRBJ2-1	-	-	TGTGCCAGTAGTATATCGGGGGATGAGCAGTTCTTC	CASSISGDEQFF
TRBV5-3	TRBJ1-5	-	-	TGTGCCAGAAGCTTGCCCCGTACACAGTATAGCAATCAGCCCCAGCATTTT	CARSLPRTQYSNQPQHF
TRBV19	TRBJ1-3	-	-	TGTGCCAGTAGTAATAGACAGGTCGGCGCTGGAAACACCATATATTTT	CASSNRQVGAGNTIYF
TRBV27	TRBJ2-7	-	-	TGTGCCAGCAGGACGAAGGGGGGGGGCTTTTACGAGCAGTACTTC	CASRTKGGGFYEQYF
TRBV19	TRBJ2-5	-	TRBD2	TGTGCCAGTAGGCAGACTAGCGGGGGGCCCGAAGAGACCCAGTACTTC	CASRQTSGGPEETQYF
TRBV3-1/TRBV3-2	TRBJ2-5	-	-	TGTGCCAGCAGCCTTCAATTCCATCCCAAGACCCAGTACTTC	CASSLQFHPKTQYF
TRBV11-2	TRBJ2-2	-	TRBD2	TGTGCCAACAGCTTAGGATACGGGGGGGCCACCGGGGAGCTGTTTTTT	CANSLGYGGATGELFF
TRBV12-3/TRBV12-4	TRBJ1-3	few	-	TGTGCCAGCAGTTCATTACAGGCCGGAAGGTATTTT	CASSSLQAGRYF
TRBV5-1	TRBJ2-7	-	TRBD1	TGCGCCAGCAGCCCAGAATCGACAGGGTTAATCTACGAGCAGTACTTC	CASSPESTGLIYEQYF
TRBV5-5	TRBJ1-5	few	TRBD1	TGTGCCAGCAGCTTCGACAGGGGAGTCAATCAGCCCCAGCATTTT	CASSFDRGVNQPQHF
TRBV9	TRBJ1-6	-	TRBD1	TGTGCCAGCACCCCAAGAGGACAGGGCAATTCACCCCTCCACTTT	CASTPRGQGNSPLHF
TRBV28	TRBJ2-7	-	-	TGTGCCAGCGGGTCAGGGAGGTGGGAGCAGTACTTC	CASGSGRWEQYF
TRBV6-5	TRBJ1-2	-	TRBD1	TGTGCCAGCAGTCCGGGACAGGAATCTAACTATGGCTACACCTTC	CASSPGQESNYGYTF
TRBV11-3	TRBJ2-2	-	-	TGTGCCAGCAGCTTAGAGATAGACGGGGAGCTGTTTTTT	CASSLEIDGELFF
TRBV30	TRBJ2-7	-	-	TGTGCCTGGAGTACTAGTTTCTACGAGCAGTACTTC	CAWSTSFYEQYF
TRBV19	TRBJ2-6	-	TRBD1	TGTGCCAGTATTAGGACAGGGGAAAACTCTGGGGCCAACGTCCTGACTTTC	CASIRTGENSGANVLTF
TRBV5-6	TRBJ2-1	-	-	TGTGCCAGCAGCCAGGAGACAGGTTTTTTCGAGCAGTTCTTC	CASSQETGFFEQFF
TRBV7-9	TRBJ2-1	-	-	TGTGCCAGCAGTTTTAGTGGCAATGAGCAGTTCTTC	CASSFSGNEQFF
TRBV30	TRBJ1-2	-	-	TGTGCCTGGGGGGAGGGCCGCATTGGTTATGGCTACACCTTC	CAWGEGRIGYGYTF
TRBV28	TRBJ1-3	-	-	TGTGCCAGCAGTTCCTGGGGCGTTGGAAACACCATATATTTT	CASSSWGVGNTIYF